These 23 T cell receptor beta chains share one sample of origin, sequenced in a study of Ad26.COV2.S vaccination and SARS-CoV-2 variants. The sample's treatment: roughly 20 received Ad26.COV2.S at low or high dose, single or two shots; 5 received placebo; per-sample allocation not given. All samples were drawn on day 63, counting from the first vaccine or placebo injection. The table came from immunoSEQ multiplex PCR; TCRdb's copy has only in-frame clones and leaves some out. The data hold 440,000 or so clones, with 90% observed a single time. Sequencing used peripheral blood, obtained in a trial of Ad26.COV2.S vaccine versus placebo. These receptors originate from a person aged 18-65 years who received the Ad26.COV2.S COVID-19 vaccine or a placebo.

V and J are TRBV19 and TRBJ2-7, with D perhaps being TRBD1 or TRBD2 (7 bases each). Deletions cut 3 bases from V and 5 bases from J, with 17 bases between. Germline CDR1 reads LNHDA; CDR2 reads SQIVND (reference sequence). This CDR3 spans 15 amino acids. The CDR3 DNA is TGTGCCAGTAGTATTAATGTCAGGGGGGGTGACGAGCAGTACTTC. This sequence encodes CASSINVRGGDEQYF.

The V gene is TRBV24-1, the J gene TRBJ1-2, with a tentative D call TRBD1 (6 bases). CDR1 is KGHDR, CDR2 SFDVKD, per germline. V was shortened by 5 bases and J by 6 bases, with 12 bases between the two germline ends. CDR3 size: 13 residues. The CDR3 DNA follows: TGTGCCACCAGTGCCCGCCAGGGGAATGGCTACACCTTC. Protein product: CATSARQGNGYTF.

The CDR3 sequence: CASSFKAGGLYEQYF. As DNA, the CDR3 is TGTGCCAGCAGCTTCAAAGCGGGAGGTCTCTACGAGCAGTACTTC. This rearrangement joins TRBV7-9 to TRBJ2-7, with 9 bases lining up with TRBD2. The CDR3 extends over 15 amino acids. V gave up 3 bases and J gave up 3 bases; unmatched junction bases: 6. CDR1 and CDR2 (germline): SEHNR, FQNEAQ (reference sequence). The full variable domain, with the rest looked up from reference TRBV7-9 and TRBJ2-7, is DTGVSQNPRHKITKRGQNVTFRCDPISEHNRLYWYRQTLGQGPEFLTYFQNEAQLEKSRLLSDRFSAERPKGSFSTLEIQRTEQGDSAMYLCASSFKAGGLYEQYFGPGTRLTVT.

This clone was seen more than once but under ten times. The chain links TRBV4-1 to TRBJ1-5; D is undetermined. The CDR3 totals 16 residues. Deletions cut 1 base from V and 0 bases from J, with 10 bases between. Germline loops: CDR1 MGHRA, CDR2 YSYEKL. CDR3 nucleotides: TGCGCCAGCAGCCAAGTTTCCCCATATAGCAATCAGCCCCAGCATTTT. Its translation is CASSQVSPYSNQPQHF.

CDR3 in DNA: TGTGCCAGCTCCATGACCGGGACAGTGAACACTGAAGCTTTCTTT. The encoded protein is CASSMTGTVNTEAFF. V usage is TRBV18 and J usage is TRBJ1-1, with 7 bases that match TRBD1. In germline, CDR1 is KGHSH, CDR2 LQKENI. Trimming at V came to 6 bases and at J to 0 bases, leaving 7 bases not matched to a gene. The CDR3 runs 15 residues.

This chain connects TRBV24-1 to TRBJ2-7; D ambiguous. The CDR3 contains 13 residues. The germline V and J ends were trimmed by 5 bases and 2 bases, with 9 bases remaining between them. The germline gives CDR1 KGHDR, CDR2 SFDVKD. The chain's CDR3 is CATSGTSTYEQYF. The CDR3, as DNA: TGTGCCACCAGTGGAACTTCGACCTACGAGCAGTACTTC.

This rearrangement joins TRBV7-2 to TRBJ2-7; TRBD2 is a possible D gene (6 bases). Germline V gene data show CDR1 as SGHTA and CDR2 as FQGNSA. V was trimmed by 6 bases and J by 1 base, leaving 10 bases between them. CDR3 length: 13 residues. CDR3 nucleotide sequence: TGTGCCAGCAGAAATGGAGGGTCCTACGAGCAGTACTTC. Protein: CASRNGGSYEQYF.

The chain employs TRBV28 and TRBJ1-5; the match to TRBD1 covers 7 bases. The CDR3 has 14 residues. Germline CDR1 is MDHEN and CDR2 is SYDVKM. J lost 7 bases, V lost 7 bases, and 10 bases had no gene match. The chain's CDR3 is CASTPRQGWQPQHF. In nucleotides, the CDR3 is TGTGCCAGCACCCCACGACAGGGATGGCAGCCCCAGCATTTT.

The chain links TRBV29-1 to TRBJ2-7, with 8 bases aligning to TRBD1. This CDR3 has 13 amino acids. Germline trimming cut 4 bases from V and 6 bases from J; bases unmatched to any gene: 8. Germline CDR1 and CDR2: SQVTM and ANQGSEA. CDR3 DNA sequence: TGCAGCGTTGTGACAGGGGAGGTACGCGAGCAGTACTTC. Translated: CSVVTGEVREQYF.

The CDR3 is CASSRGGKLFF. The CDR3 bases are TGTGCCAGCAGCCGAGGGGGAAAACTGTTTTTT. This chain joins TRBV7-9 and TRBJ1-4, with D possibly matching TRBD1 (6 bases). V shed 5 bases and J shed 10 bases, with 8 bases lying between them. This CDR3 comprises 11 residues. The V gene's germline CDR1 is SEHNR and CDR2 FQNEAQ (reference sequence).

The chain carries TRBV7-9 and TRBJ2-5; perhaps TRBD2 as D (7 bases). Germline loops: CDR1 SEHNR, CDR2 FQNEAQ (reference sequence). This CDR3 has 15 amino acids. Trimming cost V 5 bases and J 4 bases, with 17 bases left between them. This CDR3 reads CASSPRGGGGETQYF. The DNA of the CDR3 is TGTGCCAGCAGCCCCCGAGGGGGAGGGGGAGAGACCCAGTACTTC. The complete variable domain, with remaining parts taken from reference TRBV7-9 and TRBJ2-5, reads DTGVSQNPRHKITKRGQNVTFRCDPISEHNRLYWYRQTLGQGPEFLTYFQNEAQLEKSRLLSDRFSAERPKGSFSTLEIQRTEQGDSAMYLCASSPRGGGGETQYFGPGTRLLVL.

For the CDR3, the DNA is TGTGCCAGCAGCTTAGGGGGCAATAGGAATGAGCAGTTCTTC. Its protein product is CASSLGGNRNEQFF. The chain couples TRBV7-2 to TRBJ2-1; weak D call: TRBD1 (5 bases). Between the trimmed V and J ends, which lost 1 base and 7 bases, there was a span of 11 bases. The CDR3 has 14 amino acids. CDR1 and CDR2 (germline): SGHTA, FQGNSA.

V usage is TRBV5-6 and J usage is TRBJ2-1; D is unclear. Trimming removed 1 base at V and 6 bases at J, with 8 bases between. The CDR3 has 13 residues. Germline V gene sequence: CDR1 SGHDT, CDR2 YYEEEE. The CDR3 is CASSLPGFNEQFF. The DNA of the CDR3 is TGTGCCAGCAGCTTGCCGGGCTTCAATGAGCAGTTCTTC.

The chain combines TRBV28 with TRBJ2-7, with a tentative D call TRBD2 (6 bases). Germline V lookup: CDR1 MDHEN, CDR2 SYDVKM. The CDR3 loop spans 14 amino acids. V was trimmed by 5 bases and J by 2 bases, leaving 13 bases between them. The CDR3 spells CASSISGATYEQYF. In DNA, the CDR3 is TGTGCCAGCAGTATTAGCGGAGCAACCTACGAGCAGTACTTC.

Concerning this clone itself: Other DNA sequences within the sample encode an identical CDR3. The chain recombines TRBV5-4 with TRBJ2-5; D possibly matches TRBD1 or TRBD2 (5 bases each). The length of the CDR3 is 13 residues. V lost 0 bases and J 4 bases, leaving 7 bases between the germline ends. The germline gives CDR1 SGHNT, CDR2 YYREEE (reference sequence). CDR3 in DNA: TGTGCCAGCAGCTTGGGGGGGTTAGAGACCCAGTACTTC. It specifies CASSLGGLETQYF.

This chain connects TRBV7-2 to TRBJ2-7; D is ambiguous. Germline CDR1 is SGHTA and CDR2 is FQGNSA. V lost 0 bases, J lost 2 bases, and 8 bases lay in between. The CDR3 has 14 amino acids. The CDR3 DNA reads as TGTGCCAGCAGCTTAGCTTTCGGACCCTACGAGCAGTACTTC. Residues: CASSLAFGPYEQYF.

The chain employs TRBV25-1 and TRBJ2-2; D remains ambiguous. Trimming stripped 6 bases from V and 1 base from J, with 6 bases between. Germline V gene data show CDR1 as MGHDK and CDR2 as SYGVNS. The CDR3 length is 13 residues. The CDR3 reads CASRGRNTGELFF. The CDR3 region has the DNA TGTGCCAGCAGAGGACGGAACACCGGGGAGCTGTTTTTT.

The chain is built from TRBV6-2 or TRBV6-3 and TRBJ2-3; possibly TRBD2 for D (6 bases). The CDR3 loop spans 16 amino acids. V was shortened by 4 bases and J by 4 bases, with 18 bases between the two germline ends. Germline CDR1 MNHEY, CDR2 SVGEGT. The DNA of the CDR3 is TGTGCCAGCAGTTTCTCTCGCCTAGCGTTATCAGATACGCAGTATTTT. This codes for CASSFSRLALSDTQYF.

The DNA of the CDR3 is TGTGCCACGAGTGGGGGTTACTCTGGGGCCAACGTCCTGACTTTC. This encodes CATSGGYSGANVLTF. The genes are TRBV28 and TRBJ2-6; D possibly matches TRBD1 or TRBD2 (5 bases each). V gave up 10 bases and J gave up 0 bases, with 13 bases separating them. This CDR3 contains 15 residues. Germline CDR1 is MDHEN and CDR2 is SYDVKM.

The chain joins TRBV27 to TRBJ1-5, with D possibly TRBD1 on 5 matching bases. Per the germline V gene, CDR1 is MNHEY and CDR2 is SMNVEV (reference sequence). Trimming took off 9 bases at V and 0 bases at J, with 18 bases between the two ends. The CDR3 contains 16 residues. In DNA form, the CDR3 reads TGTGCCAGTTCCCCGATGGGTAGGGGTAGCAATCAGCCCCAGCATTTT. As protein: CASSPMGRGSNQPQHF.

The chain couples TRBV6-5 to TRBJ1-5, with D possibly TRBD1 on 6 matching bases. The CDR3 has 15 residues. Per germline, CDR1 MNHEY and CDR2 SVGAGI. V was trimmed by 8 bases and J by 2 bases, leaving 16 bases between them. The CDR3 here is CASRVQGTGNQPQHF. CDR3 in DNA: TGTGCCAGCCGAGTCCAGGGGACGGGCAATCAGCCCCAGCATTTT.

V and J are TRBV7-9 and TRBJ2-1; D perhaps matches TRBD1 (6 bases). This CDR3 region has 19 residues. The V gene lost 2 bases and the J gene lost 0 bases, with 20 bases spanning the gap. The germline CDR1 and CDR2 sequences are SEHNR and FQNEAQ (reference sequence). The DNA for the CDR3 is TGTGCCAGCAGCTTACGGTGGGAACAGGGTCCTAGCTCCTACAATGAGCAGTTCTTC. Protein sequence: CASSLRWEQGPSSYNEQFF.

The rearrangement links TRBV4-3 to TRBJ1-1; no clear D gene. V was shortened by 0 bases and J by 5 bases, with 1 base between the two germline ends. Per germline, CDR1 LGHNA and CDR2 YSLEER. The CDR3 has 11 amino acids. CDR3 region: CASSQETEAFF. The CDR3 DNA is TGCGCCAGCAGCCAAGAGACTGAAGCTTTCTTT.